This TCR beta chain was captured by sequencing in a study of cytomegalovirus exposure and HLA in healthy donors. General study results and limits: In a later analysis, TCR association rates varied by HLA locus: DRB1 most, HLA-C fewest. According to reports, the classifier identified cytomegalovirus status with high specificity and sensitivity. Testing in vitro showed a few CMV-associated chains specific for CMV antigens. About 87% or about 30% of the time was how often most TCR beta V segments were productive, according to an earlier analysis.

V was trimmed by 0 bases and J by 3 bases, leaving 15 bases between them. Germline V lookup: CDR1 MRHNA, CDR2 SNTAGT. The CDR3 has 16 amino acids. With respect to this clone: Its antigen is unknown.

PCR amplification relied on 60 Vbeta primers (plus 13 Jbeta primers). Clones were read by immunoSEQ multiplex PCR, and TCRdb kept only the in-frame ones, dropping some. This sample yields about 180,000 clones, of which roughly 82% are seen a single time; around 1.2% belongs to the top ten. This receptor was identified in a girl under 10 years old in good health and CMV-seropositive. Sequencing used PBMCs. This chain joins TRBV6-4 and TRBJ2-7; no clear D. CDR3 nucleotide sequence: TGTGCCAGCAGTGACTCGGGCAAACCAGGCTACTACGAGCAGTACTTC. Residues: CASSDSGKPGYYEQYF.